This TCR beta chain was captured by sequencing in a study of blood T cell repertoires in COVID-19. Sequenced by immunoSEQ multiplex PCR; TCRdb stores in-frame clones only, minus some. The data contain approximately 300,000 clones, 70% to 90% of them singletons. CDR3 length: 12 amino acids. Germline loops: CDR1 MNHEY, CDR2 SVGAGI. V was clipped by 4 bases and J by 1 base, with 4 bases between them. With regard to this clone: This sample includes further DNA sequences coding for the same CDR3.

This clonotype was obtained from a woman in her 30s who had recovered from COVID-19. The sequenced sample consisted of PBMCs or T cells enriched from blood (not recorded which). The rearrangement joins TRBV6-5 to TRBJ1-2; D gene unclear. Here the CDR3 DNA reads TGTGCCAGCAGTTCCGGTAACTATGGCTACACCTTC. Translation: CASSSGNYGYTF.